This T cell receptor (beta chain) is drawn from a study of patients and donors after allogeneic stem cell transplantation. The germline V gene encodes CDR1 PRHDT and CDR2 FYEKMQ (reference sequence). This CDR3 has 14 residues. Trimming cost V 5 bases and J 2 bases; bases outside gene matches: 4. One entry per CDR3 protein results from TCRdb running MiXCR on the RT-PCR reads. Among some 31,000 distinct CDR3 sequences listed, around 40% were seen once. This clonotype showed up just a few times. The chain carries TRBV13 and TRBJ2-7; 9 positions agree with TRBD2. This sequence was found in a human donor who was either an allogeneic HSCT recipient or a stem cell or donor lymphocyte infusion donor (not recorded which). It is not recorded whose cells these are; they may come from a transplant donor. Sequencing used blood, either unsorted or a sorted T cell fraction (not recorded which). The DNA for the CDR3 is TGTGCCAGCAGCAGACTAGCGGAGACCTACGAGCAGTACGTC. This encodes CASSRLAETYEQYV.